This TCR beta chain was profiled in a study of blood T cells in healthy people across ages. With a J-beta primer mix and a sample-barcoded 5' primer, a second PCR ran roughly 6 to 12 cycles. TCRdb reprocessed the 5' RACE reads via MiXCR and lists one record per CDR3 protein. Of approximately 960,000 distinct CDR3 sequences listed, 25% to 30% are singletons. V was clipped by 6 bases and J by 0 bases; unmatched bases: 7. The CDR3 runs to 15 residues. The sample was also linked to a second study, of T cells of mothers and their children.

The receptor was derived from a woman between 40 and 50 years old in good health. The sample consisted of blood. The chain combines TRBV12-3 or TRBV12-4 with TRBJ1-2; 7 positions match TRBD1. Here the CDR3 reads CASRPQGLANYGYTF. The CDR3 nucleotides are TGTGCCAGCAGGCCACAGGGGTTAGCTAACTATGGCTACACCTTC.